These T cell receptor beta chains were read from a single sample in a study of beta chain features in type 1 diabetes. The repertoire was sequenced with immunoSEQ multiplex PCR; TCRdb's copy has only in-frame clones and lacks some. The sample consists of a few hundred thousand clones, 8% to 10% of them appearing once. The sequencing sample was made of central memory CD4+ T cells from blood. These receptors were obtained from a man younger than 45 with type 1 diabetes. Both conserved end residues are part of each CDR3. The order of the fields is CDR3 DNA, CDR3 protein, J gene, CDR3 length, V gene, D gene, clone size. A D gene is named only where the DNA matches it firmly. Size is omitted from some rows. Given values are once, few, many or a class for expanded clones.

DNA: TGTGCCATCAGTGAGGGACTAGCGGGTCCCCAAGAGACCCAGTACTTC
CDR3: CAISEGLAGPQETQYF
J: TRBJ2-5
length: 16
V: TRBV10-3
D: TRBD2
size: many

DNA: TGTGCCAGCAGCTCTCGACAGGGAAGAGAGACCCAGTACTTC
CDR3: CASSSRQGRETQYF
J: TRBJ2-5
length: 14
V: TRBV7-2
D: TRBD1
size: many

DNA: TGTGCCAGCTTTTCCCAGGACGACGAGACCCAGTACTTC
CDR3: CASFSQDDETQYF
J: TRBJ2-5
length: 13
V: TRBV28
D: .
size: many

DNA: TGTGCCACCAGCAGGAGGGACAGGGCAGATGAAAAAGGGGAGCTGTTTTTT
CDR3: CATSRRDRADEKGELFF
J: TRBJ2-2
length: 17
V: TRBV15
D: TRBD1
size: few

DNA: TGTGCCAGCAGCGTAGGGGGGGGACAGGGAGCGTACGAGCAGTACTTC
CDR3: CASSVGGGQGAYEQYF
J: TRBJ2-7
length: 16
V: TRBV9
D: TRBD1
size: few

DNA: TGTGCCACCATACTGGGGTCCAACTTCTACAATGAGCAGTTCTTC
CDR3: CATILGSNFYNEQFF
J: TRBJ2-1
length: 15
V: TRBV10-3
D: .
size: .

DNA: TGTGCCAGCAGTGCGACAGCTATCACCTACGAGCAGTACTTC
CDR3: CASSATAITYEQYF
J: TRBJ2-7
length: 14
V: TRBV2
D: .
size: many

DNA: TGCGCCAGCAGCTTTCAGGGGATCAATGAAGCTTTCTTT
CDR3: CASSFQGINEAFF
J: TRBJ1-1
length: 13
V: TRBV5-1
D: .
size: few

DNA: TGTGCCAGCAGCCTTATCGACCTCCCCGCCTACAATGAGCAGTTCTTC
CDR3: CASSLIDLPAYNEQFF
J: TRBJ2-1
length: 16
V: TRBV11-1
D: .
size: .

DNA: TGTGCCAGCAGCCCCTCTAGGGGTTCCGGTGAGCAGTTCTTC
CDR3: CASSPSRGSGEQFF
J: TRBJ2-1
length: 14
V: TRBV5-4
D: .
size: .

DNA: TGCGCCAGCAGTGTTACGGGGCTAGCCAAAAACATTCAGTACTTC
CDR3: CASSVTGLAKNIQYF
J: TRBJ2-4
length: 15
V: TRBV4-3
D: .
size: .

DNA: TGTGCCAGCAGTGAAGTCGGACTAGCGGGAGGGCCCCACCAAGAGACCCAGTACTTC
CDR3: CASSEVGLAGGPHQETQYF
J: TRBJ2-5
length: 19
V: TRBV2
D: TRBD2
size: few

DNA: TGTGCCAGCAGCCAACGGGCCGAAGGGAGCGAGACCCAGTACTTC
CDR3: CASSQRAEGSETQYF
J: TRBJ2-5
length: 15
V: TRBV4-2
D: .
size: .

DNA: TGCGCCAGCAGGCAGGGACAGGGCGCTTCAGATACGCAGTATTTT
CDR3: CASRQGQGASDTQYF
J: TRBJ2-3
length: 15
V: TRBV10-1
D: TRBD1
size: .

DNA: TGTGCCAGCAGCGTAGTGGGAGCAGCAGATACGCAGTATTTT
CDR3: CASSVVGAADTQYF
J: TRBJ2-3
length: 14
V: TRBV5-4
D: .
size: few

DNA: TGTGCCAGTAGCCGGGACAGGGGCTTTTTCAATGAGCAGTTCTTC
CDR3: CASSRDRGFFNEQFF
J: TRBJ2-1
length: 15
V: TRBV19
D: TRBD1
size: .

DNA: TGTGCCAGCGGGGAACGGACAGGGACTAGCAATCAGCCCCAGCATTTT
CDR3: CASGERTGTSNQPQHF
J: TRBJ1-5
length: 16
V: TRBV6-6
D: TRBD1
size: many

DNA: TGTGCCAGCAGCTTTATGGTTGTGAGAGAGACCCAGTACTTC
CDR3: CASSFMVVRETQYF
J: TRBJ2-5
length: 14
V: TRBV7-9
D: .
size: .

DNA: TGCGCCAGCAGCCCTGGGGAAGGGGCCGATACGCAGTATTTT
CDR3: CASSPGEGADTQYF
J: TRBJ2-3
length: 14
V: TRBV4-3
D: .
size: .

DNA: TGTGCCAGCAGCGCTAAGGACAGGTGGCTTGGAGGTGGCAAAAACATTCAGTACTTC
CDR3: CASSAKDRWLGGGKNIQYF
J: TRBJ2-4
length: 19
V: TRBV21-1
D: .
size: few

DNA: TGTGCCAGTAGTACCACAGGGAGCTCCTACAATGAGCAGTTCTTC
CDR3: CASSTTGSSYNEQFF
J: TRBJ2-1
length: 15
V: TRBV19
D: .
size: many

DNA: TGTGCCAGCAGCTTAGGACTAGCGGTTTCCTACGAGCAGTACTTC
CDR3: CASSLGLAVSYEQYF
J: TRBJ2-7
length: 15
V: TRBV7-2
D: TRBD2
size: few

DNA: TGTGCCAGCAGCTTAGGAGGGGCGGGCACCGGGGAGCTGTTTTTT
CDR3: CASSLGGAGTGELFF
J: TRBJ2-2
length: 15
V: TRBV7-2
D: .
size: few

DNA: TGTGCCAGCAGCCGAGGCCGGGAAGAGACCCAGTACTTC
CDR3: CASSRGREETQYF
J: TRBJ2-5
length: 13
V: TRBV7-8
D: .
size: .

DNA: TGTGCCAGCAGTTCAGGCGGGGAAATCTCCTACGAGCAGTACTTC
CDR3: CASSSGGEISYEQYF
J: TRBJ2-7
length: 15
V: TRBV6-6
D: .
size: .

DNA: TGTGCCAGCAGACGCCGGGACAGGGATCAGCCCCAGCATTTT
CDR3: CASRRRDRDQPQHF
J: TRBJ1-5
length: 14
V: TRBV6-6
D: TRBD1
size: few

DNA: TGTGCTACCACCATGAAACAAGGGGTTTGGCAGCCCCAGCATTTT
CDR3: CATTMKQGVWQPQHF
J: TRBJ1-5
length: 15
V: TRBV27
D: .
size: .

DNA: TGTGCCAGCAGCTCGCCCACCGCAGATACGCAGTATTTT
CDR3: CASSSPTADTQYF
J: TRBJ2-3
length: 13
V: TRBV7-9
D: .
size: .

DNA: TGTGCCAGCAGCTTAGGGGCAGGAAATCAAGAGACCCAGTACTTC
CDR3: CASSLGAGNQETQYF
J: TRBJ2-5
length: 15
V: TRBV7-2
D: .
size: .

DNA: TGTGCCAGCTCACAGAATTCGGGACAGGGGAACAATGAGCAGTTCTTC
CDR3: CASSQNSGQGNNEQFF
J: TRBJ2-1
length: 16
V: TRBV18
D: TRBD1
size: few

DNA: TGTGCCAGCAGTATTTCCGGGAATACTCAGTTCTTC
CDR3: CASSISGNTQFF
J: TRBJ2-1
length: 12
V: TRBV27
D: .
size: .

DNA: TGCGCCAGCAGCTTTATCGGGGTTATGAACACTGAAGCTTTCTTT
CDR3: CASSFIGVMNTEAFF
J: TRBJ1-1
length: 15
V: TRBV5-1
D: .
size: few

DNA: TGTGCCAGCAGTTACGGGCAGGGGATTATCTACGAGCAGTACTTC
CDR3: CASSYGQGIIYEQYF
J: TRBJ2-7
length: 15
V: TRBV6-5
D: .
size: few

DNA: TGTGCCAGCAGTGAAGCCGGAGGCAGGAACACTGAAGCTTTCTTT
CDR3: CASSEAGGRNTEAFF
J: TRBJ1-1
length: 15
V: TRBV6-1
D: .
size: few

DNA: TGTGCCAGCAGTGATAGCCCTCTTGGCATTCAGTACTTC
CDR3: CASSDSPLGIQYF
J: TRBJ2-4
length: 13
V: TRBV2
D: .
size: many

DNA: TGCAGCGTTGGAGGTAGTGAGGGCTACACCTTC
CDR3: CSVGGSEGYTF
J: TRBJ1-2
length: 11
V: TRBV29-1
D: .
size: .

DNA: TGTGCCAGCAGTGATTACTACGAGCAGTACTTC
CDR3: CASSDYYEQYF
J: TRBJ2-7
length: 11
V: TRBV2
D: .
size: many

DNA: TGTGCCAGCAGGATCACCGTGAACACTGAAGCTTTCTTT
CDR3: CASRITVNTEAFF
J: TRBJ1-1
length: 13
V: TRBV5-4
D: .
size: few

DNA: TGTGCCAGCAGCTCGGACAGGGGTCAGCCCCAGCATTTT
CDR3: CASSSDRGQPQHF
J: TRBJ1-5
length: 13
V: TRBV5-5
D: TRBD1
size: .

DNA: TGTGCCAGTAGTAAAAGAATGGAAGAGACCCAGTACTTC
CDR3: CASSKRMEETQYF
J: TRBJ2-5
length: 13
V: TRBV27
D: .
size: few

DNA: TGCGCCAGCAGCTCCATAGCGGGTAGCTCCTACAATGAGCAGTTCTTC
CDR3: CASSSIAGSSYNEQFF
J: TRBJ2-1
length: 16
V: TRBV5-1
D: TRBD2
size: .

DNA: TGTGCCAGCAGCTTAGGACTGGATCAGCCCCAGCATTTT
CDR3: CASSLGLDQPQHF
J: TRBJ1-5
length: 13
V: TRBV7-9
D: .
size: few

DNA: TGTGCCAGCAGCTTAGGGGGCAGCAGGAACACTGAAGCTTTCTTT
CDR3: CASSLGGSRNTEAFF
J: TRBJ1-1
length: 15
V: TRBV7-9
D: .
size: many

DNA: TGTGCCAGCAGTGAATTTGGGGGCCTGGGCTACAATGAGCAGTTCTTC
CDR3: CASSEFGGLGYNEQFF
J: TRBJ2-1
length: 16
V: TRBV25-1
D: .
size: few

DNA: TGTGCCAGCAGCAACGGGACACCTGGGAGGGGTGAGCAGTTCTTC
CDR3: CASSNGTPGRGEQFF
J: TRBJ2-1
length: 15
V: TRBV4-2
D: .
size: few

DNA: TGTGCCAGCAGCTTAGTGGCAGGGGGAGGAGAGACCCAGTACTTC
CDR3: CASSLVAGGGETQYF
J: TRBJ2-5
length: 15
V: TRBV11-3
D: .
size: few

DNA: TGTGCCAGCAGCAAAGACACGAGCTCTGGAAACACCATATATTTT
CDR3: CASSKDTSSGNTIYF
J: TRBJ1-3
length: 15
V: TRBV7-9
D: .
size: .

DNA: TGCGCCAGCAGTGATTCCGACAGGGTGGATGGCTACACCTTC
CDR3: CASSDSDRVDGYTF
J: TRBJ1-2
length: 14
V: TRBV10-1
D: TRBD1
size: .

DNA: TGTGCCAGCAGTTTTAGTACCGGACAGGACAATGAGCAGTTCTTC
CDR3: CASSFSTGQDNEQFF
J: TRBJ2-1
length: 15
V: TRBV28
D: TRBD1
size: few

DNA: TGTGCCACTGAGTTATCCGGGGCCAACGTCCTGACTTTC
CDR3: CATELSGANVLTF
J: TRBJ2-6
length: 13
V: TRBV19
D: .
size: .

DNA: TGTGCCAGCAGTGACGGCGGGCACTCGGGGGGCTATGGCTACACCTTC
CDR3: CASSDGGHSGGYGYTF
J: TRBJ1-2
length: 16
V: TRBV6-4
D: .
size: .

DNA: TGTGCCAGCAGTCTCCCTACTAGCGGGAGGGCCGTAGGTACGCAGTATTTT
CDR3: CASSLPTSGRAVGTQYF
J: TRBJ2-3
length: 17
V: TRBV28
D: TRBD2
size: .

DNA: TGTGCCAGCAGTGAAGATGGCTCCCTCAGGGGTGCTGACTATGGCTACACCTTC
CDR3: CASSEDGSLRGADYGYTF
J: TRBJ1-2
length: 18
V: TRBV6-1
D: .
size: .

DNA: TGTGCCTGGAGCTCCACAGGACTAGCGGTGAACAATGAGCAGTTCTTC
CDR3: CAWSSTGLAVNNEQFF
J: TRBJ2-1
length: 16
V: TRBV30
D: TRBD2
size: .

DNA: TGTGCCAGCTCGTATTTTGGGACTAGCGGTAACAATGAGCAGTTCTTC
CDR3: CASSYFGTSGNNEQFF
J: TRBJ2-1
length: 16
V: TRBV6-6
D: TRBD2
size: few

DNA: TGTGCCAGCAGCTCGACTAGCGGGGCCTCCGGCAAGCAGTACTTC
CDR3: CASSSTSGASGKQYF
J: TRBJ2-7
length: 15
V: TRBV7-2
D: TRBD2
size: few

DNA: TGTGCCAGCAGCCAAGAATTAATAGTAGCGGGAGGGCCCAACGAGCAGTACTTC
CDR3: CASSQELIVAGGPNEQYF
J: TRBJ2-7
length: 18
V: TRBV4-2
D: TRBD2
size: .